One and the same sample provided the 5 T cell receptor beta chains below, sequenced in a study of sequential checkpoint blockade in melanoma. Treatment: randomized to nivolumab then ipilimumab (arm A) or the reverse (arm B). Generated by immunoSEQ multiplex PCR, the TCRdb table keeps only in-frame clones and is missing some. The data contain around 20,000 clones, around three fifths of them singletons. The material sequenced was CD8+ T cells sorted from blood (inferred from file names), taken from a patient given nivolumab and ipilimumab in sequence. These receptors all come from a human donor with melanoma.

This clone was picked up a small number of times. CDR3 DNA: TGTGCCAGCAGTCCAGGGACTATAGTATACAATGAGCAGTTCTTC. It encodes CASSPGTIVYNEQFF. V usage is TRBV6-1 and J usage is TRBJ2-1; 7 positions agree with TRBD2. Germline CDR1 reads MNHNS; CDR2 reads SASEGT. CDR3 length: 15 residues. Trimming cost V 5 bases and J 4 bases; bases outside gene matches: 8.

The rearrangement uses TRBV13 and TRBJ2-7; D is perhaps TRBD2 (5 bases). CDR3 size: 13 residues. Germline values: CDR1 PRHDT, CDR2 FYEKMQ (reference sequence). V was clipped by 4 bases and J by 4 bases, with 11 bases between them. The CDR3 protein is CASSSGIFYEQYF. CDR3 coding DNA: TGTGCCAGCAGCTCCGGGATCTTTTACGAGCAGTACTTC.

This chain links TRBV19 with TRBJ2-1, with D possibly TRBD2 on 6 matching bases. The germline CDR1 and CDR2 sequences are LNHDA and SQIVND (reference sequence). CDR3 size: 14 residues. Trimming stripped 4 bases from V and 4 bases from J, with 11 bases between. CDR3 in DNA: TGTGCCAGTAGTAAGGCGAGCGGGTACAATGAGCAGTTCTTC. Translated, it gives CASSKASGYNEQFF.

This clone came up once. The CDR3 loop is CASSLTETYEQYF. The CDR3 DNA reads TGTGCCAGCAGCCTTACAGAGACCTACGAGCAGTACTTC. The gene calls are TRBV27 and TRBJ2-7; D not resolved. Germline V gene lookup returns CDR1 MNHEY and CDR2 SMNVEV (reference sequence). Trimming removed 6 bases from V and 2 bases from J, with 11 bases in between. This CDR3 spans 13 amino acids.

V usage is TRBV15 and J usage is TRBJ2-6; no clear D. Trimming took 0 bases from V and 0 from J, leaving 12 bases between them. The length of the CDR3 is 18 residues. The germline gives CDR1 LNHNV, CDR2 YYDKDF (reference sequence). The CDR3 sequence: CATSRDKRSVSGANVLTF. The CDR3 nucleotides are TGTGCCACCAGCAGAGATAAGAGAAGTGTCTCTGGGGCCAACGTCCTGACTTTC.